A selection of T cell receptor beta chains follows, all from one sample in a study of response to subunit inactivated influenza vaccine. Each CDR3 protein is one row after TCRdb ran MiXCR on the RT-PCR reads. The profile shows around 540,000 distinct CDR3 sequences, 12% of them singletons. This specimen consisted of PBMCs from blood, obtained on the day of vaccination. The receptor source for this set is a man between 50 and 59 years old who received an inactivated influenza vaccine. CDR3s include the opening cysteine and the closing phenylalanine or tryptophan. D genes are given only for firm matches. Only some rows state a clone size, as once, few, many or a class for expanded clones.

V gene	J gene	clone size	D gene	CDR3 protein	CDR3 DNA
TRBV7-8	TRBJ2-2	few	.	CASSTRVPGELFF	TGTGCCAGCAGCACCAGGGTGCCCGGGGAGCTGTTTTTT
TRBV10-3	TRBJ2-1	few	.	CAISESRGSSYNEQFF	TGTGCCATCAGTGAGTCGCGCGGTAGCTCCTACAATGAGCAGTTCTTC
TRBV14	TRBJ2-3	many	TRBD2	CASAITSGLTDTQYF	TGTGCCAGCGCGATAACTAGCGGACTCACAGATACGCAGTATTTT
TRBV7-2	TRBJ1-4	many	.	CASSTTAATNEKLFF	TGTGCCAGCAGCACTACAGCAGCAACTAATGAAAAACTGTTTTTT
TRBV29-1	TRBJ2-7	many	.	CSVDLGLGEQYF	TGCAGCGTTGATCTGGGTTTAGGCGAGCAGTACTTC
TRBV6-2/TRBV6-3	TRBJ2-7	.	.	CASFFPGDLSAYEQYF	TGTGCCAGCTTTTTTCCGGGTGATCTTTCTGCCTACGAGCAGTACTTC
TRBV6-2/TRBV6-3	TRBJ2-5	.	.	CASSYRTTYETQYF	TGTGCCAGCAGTTACAGGACTACGTACGAGACCCAGTACTTC
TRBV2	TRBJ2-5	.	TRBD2	CASSEGGLFETQYF	TGTGCCAGCAGTGAGGGGGGGTTGTTCGAGACCCAGTACTTC
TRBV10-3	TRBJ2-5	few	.	CAISEWQETQYF	TGTGCCATCAGTGAATGGCAAGAGACCCAGTACTTC
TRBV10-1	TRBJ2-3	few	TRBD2	CASSGLAGGPTDTQYF	TGCGCCAGCAGTGGACTAGCGGGGGGCCCCACAGATACGCAGTATTTT
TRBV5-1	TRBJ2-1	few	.	CASSLEAASQGRNEQFF	TGCGCCAGCAGCTTGGAGGCAGCCAGTCAGGGAAGGAATGAGCAGTTCTTC
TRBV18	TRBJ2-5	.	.	CASSPPTETQYF	TGTGCCAGCTCACCACCCACGGAGACCCAGTACTTC
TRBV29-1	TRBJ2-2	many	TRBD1	CSAGQENTGELFF	TGCAGCGCGGGACAGGAGAACACCGGGGAGCTGTTTTTT
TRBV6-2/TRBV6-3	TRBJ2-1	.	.	CASSYFGGAPTYNEQFF	TGTGCCAGCAGTTACTTCGGGGGAGCCCCCACCTACAATGAGCAGTTCTTC
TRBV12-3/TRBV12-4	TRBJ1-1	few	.	CASSLRQDTEAFF	TGTGCCAGCAGTTTAAGACAGGACACTGAAGCTTTCTTT
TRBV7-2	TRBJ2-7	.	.	CASSLVPRWGYEQYF	TGTGCCAGCAGCTTAGTTCCCAGGTGGGGTTACGAGCAGTACTTC
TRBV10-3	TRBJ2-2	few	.	CAISEDRNTGELFF	TGTGCCATCAGCGAAGACAGGAACACCGGGGAGCTGTTTTTT
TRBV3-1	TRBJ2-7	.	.	CASTKQVPCTHEQYF	TGTGCCAGCACCAAGCAGGTCCCTTGTACCCACGAGCAGTACTTC
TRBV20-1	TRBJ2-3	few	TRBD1	CSARQGVKDTQYF	TGCAGTGCTAGACAGGGGGTTAAAGATACGCAGTATTTT
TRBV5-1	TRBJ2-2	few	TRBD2	CASSLAGTSGGGELFF	TGCGCCAGCAGCTTGGCAGGGACTAGCGGTGGCGGGGAGCTGTTTTTT
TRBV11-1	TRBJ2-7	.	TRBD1	CASSTPGQVPLSSYEQYF	TGTGCCAGCAGCACCCCGGGACAGGTTCCGTTGAGCTCCTACGAGCAGTACTTC
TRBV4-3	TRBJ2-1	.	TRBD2	CASSQRFRDSGGDEQFF	TGCGCCAGCAGCCAACGATTCCGGGATAGCGGGGGGGATGAGCAGTTCTTC
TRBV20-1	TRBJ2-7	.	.	CSARDDAGVWEQYF	TGCAGTGCTAGAGATGATGCAGGGGTTTGGGAGCAGTACTTC
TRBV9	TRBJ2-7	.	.	CASSVGASGYEQYF	TGTGCCAGCAGCGTAGGGGCGAGCGGCTACGAGCAGTACTTC
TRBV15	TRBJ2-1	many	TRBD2	CATSIPFVDGLAGGQFF	TGTGCCACCAGCATCCCCTTCGTCGACGGACTAGCGGGGGGACAGTTCTTC
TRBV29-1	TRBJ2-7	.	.	CSVREGSVYEQYF	TGCAGCGTTAGGGAAGGTTCGGTCTACGAGCAGTACTTC
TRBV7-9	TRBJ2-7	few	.	CASSFRRGARPYEQYF	TGTGCCAGCAGCTTTCGCAGGGGCGCTCGCCCCTACGAGCAGTACTTC
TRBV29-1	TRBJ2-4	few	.	CSVKGRAKNIQYF	TGCAGCGTTAAGGGGCGAGCCAAAAACATTCAGTACTTC
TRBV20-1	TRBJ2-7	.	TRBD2	CSASSLAVDEQYF	TGCAGTGCTAGTTCACTAGCGGTAGATGAGCAGTACTTC